Presented here are 20 T cell receptor beta chains from one specimen sequenced in a study of CXCR3-negative and CXCR3-positive naive CD8 T cells. The study, taken as a whole, reports: The TRB CDR3s that CXCR3-positive naive cells carried were more hydrophobic than those of CXCR3-negative naive cells.

The authors prepared UMI-labeled TRB cDNA libraries by 5' RACE. From its re-call of the 5' RACE reads, TCRdb lists each CDR3 protein once, without DNA. The sample has some 120,000 distinct CDR3 sequences. Which antigens these TCRs recognize remains unknown. What was sequenced was naive CXCR3+ CD8+ T cells from blood. Subset reported: CD45RO-CCR7+CD27+CD95- naive CD8+ T cells expressing CXCR3 (TNR3+). Receptors were obtained from a human donor in good health. Some clones in this sample may be carry-over from other donors' samples.

This chain joins TRBV27 and TRBJ2-5. CDR1 is MNHEY, CDR2 SMNVEV, per germline (reference sequence). The CDR3 sequence is 14 residues long. CDR3 region: CASSSQRKQETQYF.

V usage is TRBV5-6 and J usage is TRBJ2-7. The V gene's germline CDR1 is SGHDT and CDR2 YYEEEE. This CDR3 has 14 residues. The CDR3 is CASSLGATSYEQYF.

The chain employs TRBV19 and TRBJ1-5; TCRdb lists TRBD1, though no DNA is available to test this call. The CDR3 loop spans 16 amino acids. Germline assignment: CDR1 LNHDA and CDR2 SQIVND (reference sequence). This CDR3 is CASSILTGDASQPQHF.

V gene TRBV4-3 combines with J gene TRBJ2-7. Germline V gives CDR1 LGHNA, CDR2 YSLEER. This CDR3 has 14 amino acids. The CDR3 reads CASSQVDGEYEQYF.

The gene calls are TRBV29-1 and TRBJ2-3. Germline CDR1 and CDR2: SQVTM and ANQGSEA. The CDR3 is 14 residues long. The CDR3 sequence is CSVDGSRATDTQYF.

The chain recombines TRBV7-2 with TRBJ2-7; TCRdb calls TRBD2, which cannot be checked without DNA. This CDR3 comprises 16 residues. Germline V lookup: CDR1 SGHTA, CDR2 FQGNSA. CDR3 protein: CASSLGSSGESYEQYF.

The V gene is TRBV3-1, the J gene TRBJ2-7; TCRdb names TRBD1, which stays unverified in the absence of DNA. The CDR3 is made up of 13 amino acids. Germline CDR1 LGHDT, CDR2 YNNKEL (reference sequence). The CDR3 loop is CASSRGSAPEQYF.

The chain combines TRBV29-1 with TRBJ2-1; TCRdb reports TRBD1, a call that lacks DNA to check it against. The CDR3 is made up of 15 amino acids. Germline CDR1 reads SQVTM; CDR2 reads ANQGSEA. CDR3 sequence: CSALIQEWRHNEQFF.

The chain uses TRBV7-9 and TRBJ2-1. Germline assignment: CDR1 SEHNR and CDR2 FQNEAQ (reference sequence). This CDR3 has 15 amino acids. CDR3 sequence: CASSLLAFSYNEQFF.

The chain links TRBV4-1 to TRBJ2-7; the D gene TCRdb calls, TRBD1, cannot be checked with no DNA. Germline lookup yields CDR1 MGHRA and CDR2 YSYEKL. The CDR3 length is 16 residues. The CDR3 sequence: CASSPIWGQINYEQYF.

The rearrangement joins TRBV6-2 or TRBV6-3 to TRBJ2-1; TCRdb indicates TRBD2, and absent DNA this call remains unverified. Germline V gives CDR1 MNHEY, CDR2 SVGEGT. This CDR3 comprises 13 residues. CDR3 region: CASSSPPHNEQFF.

This chain uses TRBV7-9 with TRBJ2-1. Germline loops: CDR1 SEHNR, CDR2 FQNEAQ (reference sequence). CDR3 length: 12 amino acids. CDR3 amino acids: CASSFADNEQFF.

This chain links TRBV29-1 with TRBJ1-2. The CDR3 has 13 residues. In germline, CDR1 is SQVTM, CDR2 ANQGSEA. CDR3 loop: CSVYDPRGFGYTF.

This chain uses TRBV7-2 with TRBJ1-1. Germline CDR1 and CDR2: SGHTA and FQGNSA. The CDR3 has 13 residues. This CDR3 reads CASTSSATYEQYF.

This chain joins TRBV7-6 and TRBJ1-1. From germline, CDR1 is SGHVS and CDR2 FNYEAQ. The CDR3 is made up of 12 amino acids. Here the CDR3 reads CASSPLLGEVFF. Combining the CDR3 with reference TRBV7-6 and TRBJ1-1 gives the whole variable domain GAGVSQSPRYKVTKRGQDVALRCDPISGHVSLYWYRQALGQGPEFLTYFNYEAQQDKSGLPNDRFSAERPEGSISTLTIQRTEQRDSAMYRCASSPLLGEVFFGQGTRLTVV.

The chain recombines TRBV27 with TRBJ2-7; no DNA is available, so the TRBD1 call from TCRdb remains unchecked. CDR1 is MNHEY, CDR2 SMNVEV, per germline (reference sequence). CDR3 size: 12 residues. CDR3 residues: CASRGGAYEQYF.

The chain joins TRBV29-1 to TRBJ2-1; absent DNA, TCRdb's TRBD2 call cannot be checked. The CDR3 runs to 17 residues. From germline, CDR1 is SQVTM and CDR2 ANQGSEA. CDR3 sequence reads: CSVSGLAALHSYNEQFF.

The chain recombines TRBV16 with TRBJ1-5; the TCRdb D gene call, TRBD1, has no DNA to confirm it. This CDR3 contains 18 residues. Germline-derived CDR1 and CDR2 are KGHSY and FQNENV. CDR3 region: CASGQTPQGEISNQPQHF.

The V call is TRBV20-1, the J call TRBJ1-6; TCRdb returns TRBD1, unconfirmable since there is no DNA. This CDR3 contains 16 residues. Germline lookup yields CDR1 DFQATT and CDR2 SNEGSKA (reference sequence). CDR3 sequence: CSARGDRGRNDSPLHF.

J is TRBJ2-5 and V is TRBV2; TCRdb proposes TRBD1, but this gene call is untestable without DNA. Germline CDR1 and CDR2: SNHLY and FYNNEI. CDR3 length equals 15 residues. The CDR3 is CASSEGARVGETQYF.